This T cell receptor beta chain derives from a study of T cell responses to AZD1222 COVID-19 vaccine. Overall study results and limits: Among the donors, most were white British and more were female, and clonal diversity was possibly underestimated. In the spike-specific TCR repertoire, nearly half reportedly target unmutated variant regions.

Germline values: CDR1 LGHDT, CDR2 YNNKEL (reference sequence). This CDR3 is 15 amino acids long. Trimming left V 3 bases short and J 10 bases short, with 19 bases between. The method was immunoSEQ multiplex PCR; TCRdb's version includes in-frame clones alone and lacks a portion of them. This table holds 130,000 to 150,000 clones, 80% to 95% found once. Turning to this clone: What it recognizes is unknown.

This clonotype was obtained from an adult in good health. Material: peripheral blood, obtained on day 0 of MenACWY control vaccination. The chain employs TRBV3-1 (or the pseudogene TRBV3-2) and TRBJ1-5; no reliable D call. The CDR3 region has the DNA TGTGCCAGCAGCCAGGATGCCTCAGTTAGAAATCCCCAGCATTTT. It translates to CASSQDASVRNPQHF.